The 23 T cell receptor beta chains presented below share a single source sample, sequenced in a study of a mutant IDH1 vaccine in newly diagnosed glioma (dated by TCRdb to about 2021). This sample's time point label indicates: baseline, week 1 (first vaccination visit). The label giving this sample's treatment or condition can be read as: pre-vaccination baseline after standard-of-care therapy. The library was built by means of the immunoSEQ multiplex PCR assay. TCRdb carries this immuneACCESS record with in-frame sequences only. Its versions omit some clonotypes, under half of them owing to an unresolved V gene in the studies checked, with the rest unexplained. The sample includes over 75,000 clones, with 80% observed a single time. The ten largest make up 6.5% to 9.5% of the sample. The sequenced sample was PBMCs, obtained from a glioma patient treated with radiotherapy, temozolomide or both. These receptors were collected from a man aged 35 to 55 with glioma.

The rearrangement uses TRBV6-6 and TRBJ1-2; D not resolved. V was cut by 2 bases and J by 2 bases, with 6 bases left in between. The CDR3 extends over 13 amino acids. Germline CDR1 is MNHNY and CDR2 is SVGAGI (reference sequence). The CDR3 sequence: CASSYPENYGYTF. The CDR3, as DNA: TGTGCCAGCAGTTACCCCGAGAACTATGGCTACACCTTC.

The chain employs TRBV10-3 and TRBJ1-6; 8 bases map to TRBD1. Germline V lookup: CDR1 ENHRY, CDR2 SYGVKD. J lost 10 bases, V lost 2 bases, and 7 bases had no gene match. The CDR3 is made up of 15 amino acids. The CDR3 spells CAISELDRVESPLHF. Here the CDR3 DNA reads TGTGCCATCAGTGAGCTGGACAGGGTCGAATCACCCCTCCACTTT.

The chain is built from TRBV18 and TRBJ1-1; 8 nucleotides align to TRBD1. Germline V gene sequence: CDR1 KGHSH, CDR2 LQKENI. With 4 bases clipped from V and 6 bases from J, the junction kept 7 bases outside the gene matches. CDR3 length: 14 residues. Here the CDR3 DNA reads TGTGCCAGCTCACGGGTTGACAGGGGCGCTGAAGCTTTCTTT. It encodes CASSRVDRGAEAFF.

This rearrangement joins TRBV9 to TRBJ1-4; D perhaps matches TRBD1 (5 bases). The germline V and J ends were trimmed by 0 bases and 7 bases, with 16 bases remaining between them. Germline CDR1 is SGDLS and CDR2 is YYNGEE. The CDR3 is made up of 16 amino acids. DNA for the CDR3: TGTGCCAGCAGCGTAGGCCCGGGGCAGGGTACTGAAAAACTGTTTTTT. Residues: CASSVGPGQGTEKLFF. Complete variable domain (other parts from reference TRBV9 and TRBJ1-4): DSGVTQTPKHLITATGQRVTLRCSPRSGDLSVYWYQQSLDQGLQFLIQYYNGEERAKGNILERFSAQQFPDLHSELNLSSLELGDSALYFCASSVGPGQGTEKLFFGSGTQLSVL.

This clone was picked up one time. This chain links TRBV19 with TRBJ2-6; 9 bases agree with TRBD1. The junction had 5 bases not matched to a gene; V was cut back by 5 bases and J by 0 bases. CDR3 length: 17 amino acids. Germline V gene lookup returns CDR1 LNHDA and CDR2 SQIVND (reference sequence). The CDR3 coding sequence is TGTGCCAGTAGTTCCCAGGGACAGGGCTCTGGGGCCAACGTCCTGACTTTC. Amino acid sequence: CASSSQGQGSGANVLTF.

This chain links TRBV18 with TRBJ2-5, with 7 bases identical to TRBD1. In germline, CDR1 is KGHSH, CDR2 LQKENI. Germline trimming cut 3 bases from V and 2 bases from J; bases unmatched to any gene: 3. The CDR3 spans 14 residues. CDR3 sequence (DNA): TGTGCCAGCTCACCCTCGGGACAGCAAGAGACCCAGTACTTC. This encodes CASSPSGQQETQYF.

CDR3 sequence (DNA): TGTGCCAGCAGCAGACAGGACCAAGAGACCCAGTACTTC. This codes for CASSRQDQETQYF. The V gene is TRBV5-6, the J gene TRBJ2-5, with a weak D call TRBD1 (6 bases). V shed 4 bases and J shed 0 bases, with 7 bases lying between them. The germline V gene has CDR1 SGHDT and CDR2 YYEEEE. This CDR3 comprises 13 residues.

DNA for the CDR3: TGTGCCAGCAGCTTAGCGGGGGCGAGGGTCGGGGAGCTGTTTTTT. It is translated as CASSLAGARVGELFF. This chain links TRBV7-2 with TRBJ2-2; maybe TRBD1 (6 bases). V gave up 0 bases and J gave up 7 bases, with 12 bases separating them. CDR1 and CDR2 (germline): SGHTA, FQGNSA. The CDR3 spans 15 residues.

The chain couples TRBV5-6 to TRBJ2-5; 10 bases match TRBD2. CDR1 SGHDT and CDR2 YYEEEE come from the germline V gene. This CDR3 comprises 19 residues. Trimming cost V 1 base and J 4 bases; bases outside gene matches: 16. In DNA, the CDR3 is TGTGCCAGCAGCTTGATGGGCCCCCTAGCGGGAGAGGTTGGAGAGACCCAGTACTTC. Its translation: CASSLMGPLAGEVGETQYF.

The chain combines TRBV4-2 with TRBJ2-1, with 9 bases lining up with TRBD2. The CDR3 spans 15 residues. The germline CDR1 and CDR2 sequences are LGHNA and YNFKEQ. Trimming took 5 bases from V and 5 from J; bases not matched to a gene: 7. DNA for the CDR3: TGTGCCAGCAGCGGTAGCGGGAGAGAGCACAATGAGCAGTTCTTC. It is translated as CASSGSGREHNEQFF.

This CDR3 is CASSLLGGQGMNTEAFF. Here the CDR3 DNA reads TGTGCCAGCAGTTTATTAGGGGGACAGGGAATGAACACTGAAGCTTTCTTT. The V gene is TRBV27, the J gene TRBJ1-1, with TRBD1 matching over 9 bases. The V gene end was trimmed by 1 base and the J gene end by 0 bases; junction bases not matched to a gene: 6. The germline CDR1 and CDR2 sequences are MNHEY and SMNVEV (reference sequence). This CDR3 is built from 17 residues.

This clone was recorded once. The V gene is TRBV30, the J gene TRBJ2-2; D not certain. V was trimmed by 2 bases and J by 0 bases, leaving 7 bases between them. This CDR3 spans 14 amino acids. Germline values: CDR1 GTSNPN, CDR2 SVGIG (reference sequence). The CDR3 coding sequence is TGTGCCTGGAGTAGAACAGCGAACACCGGGGAGCTGTTTTTT. Amino acid sequence: CAWSRTANTGELFF.

The chain uses TRBV7-2 and TRBJ1-4; no clear D gene. Germline V gene data show CDR1 as SGHTA and CDR2 as FQGNSA. The CDR3 sequence is 18 residues long. The V gene lost 2 bases and the J gene lost 4 bases, with 20 bases spanning the gap. The CDR3 is CASSLRVPTFIGNEKLFF. CDR3 DNA: TGTGCCAGCAGCTTAAGGGTCCCCACCTTTATCGGTAATGAAAAACTGTTTTTT.

The CDR3 nucleotides read TGCGCCAGCAGCCAAGATCGCCGTCTCTCGGGGCAGTATTTT. This gives the protein CASSQDRRLSGQYF. This sequence joins TRBV4-3 and TRBJ2-3; D gene unclear. The CDR3 runs to 14 residues. V lost 0 bases and J lost 11, with 15 bases in between. Germline V gives CDR1 LGHNA, CDR2 YSLEER.

CDR3 nucleotides: TGTGCCAGCAGCTTAAGGGCTTCTGAAGCTTTCTTT. Its protein product is CASSLRASEAFF. The chain carries TRBV7-6 and TRBJ1-1, with no clear D. The germline V and J ends were trimmed by 2 bases and 6 bases, with 7 bases remaining between them. The CDR3 is 12 amino acids. The V gene's germline CDR1 is SGHVS and CDR2 FNYEAQ.

The chain combines TRBV5-4 with TRBJ1-2, with a tentative D call TRBD1 (5 bases). The V and J ends lost 0 bases and 6 bases respectively, with 15 bases between them. Germline V gives CDR1 SGHNT, CDR2 YYREEE (reference sequence). The CDR3 covers 15 residues. CDR3 amino acids: CASSLVVAPGNGYTF. CDR3 in DNA: TGTGCCAGCAGCTTGGTAGTGGCGCCAGGGAATGGCTACACCTTC.

J is TRBJ1-6 and V is TRBV19; 8 nucleotides match TRBD1. Looked up from germline, CDR1 is LNHDA and CDR2 is SQIVND (reference sequence). The CDR3 consists of 17 residues. Unmatched junction bases numbered 15, after V lost 4 bases and J lost 10 bases. As DNA, the CDR3 is TGTGCCAGTAGTACACCGGGACAGGCTTTCGTAAGGTCACCCCTCCACTTT. Protein sequence: CASSTPGQAFVRSPLHF. Together with reference TRBV19 and TRBJ1-6, the CDR3 gives the full variable domain: DGGITQSPKYLFRKEGQNVTLSCEQNLNHDAMYWYRQDPGQGLRLIYYSQIVNDFQKGDIAEGYSVSREKKESFPLTVTSAQKNPTAFYLCASSTPGQAFVRSPLHFGNGTRLTVT.

The CDR3: CASSTIGGETQYF. CDR3 DNA: TGTGCCAGCTCCACTATTGGAGGGGAGACCCAGTACTTC. The chain links TRBV18 to TRBJ2-5, with a tentative D call TRBD2 (6 bases). The CDR3 has 13 amino acids. V was shortened by 6 bases and J by 5 bases, with 13 bases between the two germline ends. Germline-derived CDR1 and CDR2 are KGHSH and LQKENI.

The CDR3 is CASSSDRAKAGYTF. CDR3 in DNA: TGTGCCAGCAGCTCGGACAGGGCCAAGGCTGGCTACACCTTC. The rearrangement links TRBV11-1 to TRBJ1-2, with 8 bases aligning to TRBD1. The CDR3 is 14 residues long. J was trimmed by 7 bases and V by 4 bases; bases with no gene match: 8. Germline CDR1 is SGHAT and CDR2 is FQDESV (reference sequence).

The V gene is TRBV6-5, the J gene TRBJ1-2; 10 bases line up with TRBD1. Per germline, CDR1 MNHEY and CDR2 SVGAGI. V lost 6 bases to trimming and J lost 4 bases; unmatched junction nucleotides: 8. The CDR3 is 15 amino acids. CDR3 sequence: CASSWGQGSPYGYTF. DNA for the CDR3: TGTGCCAGCAGCTGGGGACAGGGGAGTCCCTATGGCTACACCTTC.

The V and J genes are TRBV28 and TRBJ1-4; D ambiguous. Germline values: CDR1 MDHEN, CDR2 SYDVKM. V dropped 3 bases and J dropped 7 bases, with 12 bases sitting between them. There are 14 residues in the CDR3. CDR3 in amino acids: CASSFGWQAEKLFF. CDR3 coding DNA: TGTGCCAGCAGTTTCGGTTGGCAGGCTGAAAAACTGTTTTTT.

The rearrangement links TRBV5-1 to TRBJ2-4, with 10 bases aligning to TRBD1. The length of the CDR3 is 17 residues. Germline V lookup: CDR1 SGHRS, CDR2 YFSETQ. Unmatched junction bases numbered 10, after V lost 0 bases and J lost 7 bases. CDR3 coding DNA: TGCGCCAGCAGCTTGGCGGACAGGGGGGCCTTTGAGAACATTCAGTACTTC. It translates to CASSLADRGAFENIQYF. The full variable domain, its missing parts supplied by reference TRBV5-1 and TRBJ2-4, is KAGVTQTPRYLIKTRGQQVTLSCSPISGHRSVSWYQQTPGQGLQFLFEYFSETQRNKGNFPGRFSGRQFSNSRSEMNVSTLELGDSALYLCASSLADRGAFENIQYFGAGTRLSVL.

The J gene is TRBJ2-1, the V gene TRBV29-1, with TRBD2 as a possible D gene (5 bases). Between the trimmed V and J ends, which lost 7 bases and 5 bases, there was a span of 6 bases. Per germline, CDR1 SQVTM and CDR2 ANQGSEA. The CDR3 totals 10 residues. The CDR3 reads CSAGNNEQFF. The DNA for the CDR3 is TGCAGCGCGGGGAACAATGAGCAGTTCTTC.